The clone carrying this T cell receptor (beta chain) was detected ten times or more. Its cognate antigen is unknown. The sample is drawn from a study of T cell repertoires in cytomegalovirus infection. Across the whole study: Indications came from public TCR beta signatures; they pointed to CMV infection and to a matching HLA type.

The CDR3 covers 12 residues. Trimming shortened V by 4 bases and J by 4 bases, and 10 bases separated the two germline ends. Germline V gives CDR1 GTSNPN, CDR2 SVGIG (reference sequence). TCRdb analysed the reads with MiXCR anew, one entry per CDR3 protein. Among about 460,000 distinct CDR3 sequences listed, around 11% were seen once. Overall study results and limits: What dominated the ex vivo response were HLA-C-restricted CMV-specific TCR beta clonotypes. CMV carriers having the relevant HLA were flagged by cumulative public TCR beta family frequency.

The specimen sequenced was PBMCs. The J gene is TRBJ1-1, the V gene TRBV30, with D possibly matching TRBD1 (5 bases). The source is a human donor in good health (CMV status not recorded). Some clones in this sample may be carry-over from other donors' samples. The CDR3 nucleotides are TGTGCCTGGAACAGGCCCCTCACTGAAGCTTTCTTT. It yields the protein CAWNRPLTEAFF.